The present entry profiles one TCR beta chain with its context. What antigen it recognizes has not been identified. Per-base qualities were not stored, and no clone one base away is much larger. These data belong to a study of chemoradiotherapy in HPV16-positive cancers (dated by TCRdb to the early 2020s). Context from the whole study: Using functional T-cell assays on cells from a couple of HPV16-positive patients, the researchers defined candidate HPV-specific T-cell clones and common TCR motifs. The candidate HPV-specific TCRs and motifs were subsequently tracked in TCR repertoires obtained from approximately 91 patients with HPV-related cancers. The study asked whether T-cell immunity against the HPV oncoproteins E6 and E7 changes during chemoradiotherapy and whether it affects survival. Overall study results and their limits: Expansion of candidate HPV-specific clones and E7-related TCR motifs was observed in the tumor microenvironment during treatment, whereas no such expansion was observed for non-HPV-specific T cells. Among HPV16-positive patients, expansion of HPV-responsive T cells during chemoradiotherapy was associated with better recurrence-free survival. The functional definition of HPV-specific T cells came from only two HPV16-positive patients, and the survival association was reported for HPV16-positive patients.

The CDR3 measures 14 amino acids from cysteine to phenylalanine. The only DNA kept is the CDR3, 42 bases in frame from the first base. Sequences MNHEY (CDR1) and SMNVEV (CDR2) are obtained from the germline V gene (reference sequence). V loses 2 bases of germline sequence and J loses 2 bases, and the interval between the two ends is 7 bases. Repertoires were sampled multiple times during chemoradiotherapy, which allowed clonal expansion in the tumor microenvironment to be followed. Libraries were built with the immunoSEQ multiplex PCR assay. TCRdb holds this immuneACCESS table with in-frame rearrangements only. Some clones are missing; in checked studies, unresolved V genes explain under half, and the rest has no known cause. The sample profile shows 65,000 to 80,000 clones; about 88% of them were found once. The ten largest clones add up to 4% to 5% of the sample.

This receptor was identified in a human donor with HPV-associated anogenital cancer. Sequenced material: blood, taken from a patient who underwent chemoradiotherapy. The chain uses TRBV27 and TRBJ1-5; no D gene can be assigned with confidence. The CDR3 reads CASSLHPRNQPQHF. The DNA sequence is TGTGCCAGCAGTTTACATCCCCGCAATCAGCCCCAGCATTTT.